This T cell receptor (beta chain) was profiled in a study of blood T cell repertoires in COVID-19. For the study at large: Sources were T cells, B-cell-depleted T cells, or PBMCs; the material itself was cDNA or gDNA.

Profiling relied on immunoSEQ multiplex PCR, and the TCRdb table lists in-frame clones only, not all of them. The sample holds a few hundred thousand clones, 90% seen once. Patients from Seattle were sampled longitudinally, starting during active infection. The CDR3 covers 16 residues. Deletions cut 4 bases from V and 8 bases from J, with 18 bases between. Germline V CDR1 and CDR2: MNHNY, SVGAGI (reference sequence). This sequence was found in a woman in her sixties with COVID-19, enrolled during active disease. The chain carries TRBV6-6 and TRBJ1-6; unclear D gene. Sequencing input: peripheral blood. The CDR3: CASSFHPAGGDSPLHF. For the CDR3, the DNA is TGTGCCAGCAGTTTCCATCCAGCAGGCGGGGATTCACCCCTCCACTTT.